Presented here are 21 T cell receptor beta chains from one specimen sequenced in a study of type 1 regulatory T cells. The antigens of these receptors remain unknown. TCRdb called the reads again in MiXCR, with one record for every CDR3 protein. Of over 55,000 distinct CDR3 sequences listed, about 48% are singletons. Sequenced material: cultured non-Tr1 T cells, either the whole culture or a sorted T cell fraction (not recorded which). All receptors derive from a human donor in good health.

This sequence joins TRBV3-1 and TRBJ2-7; the D gene is possibly TRBD1 (6 bases). V shed 6 bases and J shed 3 bases, with 21 bases lying between them. The CDR3 totals 16 residues. The germline gives CDR1 LGHDT, CDR2 YNNKEL (reference sequence). The CDR3 spells CASRKDRPGQDYEQYF. The CDR3 DNA sequence: TGTGCCAGCAGAAAAGACCGACCGGGACAAGACTACGAGCAGTACTTC.

V usage is TRBV18 and J usage is TRBJ1-1; TRBD1 matches 8 bases. Per the germline V gene, CDR1 is KGHSH and CDR2 is LQKENI. With 0 bases clipped from V and 3 bases from J, the junction kept 6 bases outside the gene matches. This CDR3 comprises 16 residues. The CDR3 DNA sequence: TGTGCCAGCTCACCACCAGCAGGGGGCAGTCACACTGAAGCTTTCTTT. As protein: CASSPPAGGSHTEAFF. The complete variable domain, with remaining parts taken from reference TRBV18 and TRBJ1-1, reads NAGVMQNPRHLVRRRGQEARLRCSPMKGHSHVYWYRQLPEEGLKFMVYLQKENIIDESGMPKERFSAEFPKEGPSILRIQQVVRGDSAAYFCASSPPAGGSHTEAFFGQGTRLTVV.

V and J are TRBV28 and TRBJ1-1; a weak D match, TRBD1 (6 bases). Germline V CDR1 and CDR2: MDHEN, SYDVKM. Trimming took off 9 bases at V and 1 base at J, with 9 bases between the two ends. The CDR3 is 12 amino acids. CDR3 residues: CARNRENTEAFF. DNA of the CDR3: TGTGCCAGAAACAGGGAGAACACTGAAGCTTTCTTT.

This clonotype is labeled medium-sized. V and J are TRBV4-1 and TRBJ1-2; a possible D gene is TRBD1 (5 bases). The CDR3 totals 17 residues. CDR1 is MGHRA, CDR2 YSYEKL, per germline. The V end lost 4 bases, the J end lost 2 bases, and 20 bases lay between the germline ends. The DNA of the CDR3 is TGCGCCAGCAGCCCGAGGAGGGGATACTGGACGAACTATGGCTACACCTTC. It codes for CASSPRRGYWTNYGYTF.

Details on this clonotype: A much larger clonotype is one base distant, so this may be a read error. The chain recombines TRBV12-3 or TRBV12-4 with TRBJ1-1; TRBD1 aligns across 7 bases. The CDR3 loop spans 14 amino acids. This CDR3 reads CASKIRGGFSETFF. As DNA, the CDR3 is TGTGCCAGCAAGATCAGGGGGGGTTTTTCTGAAACTTTCTTT.

This chain joins TRBV9 and TRBJ2-1; the match to TRBD2 covers 8 bases. From germline, CDR1 is SGDLS and CDR2 YYNGEE. The CDR3 runs to 15 residues. Unmatched junction bases numbered 3, after V lost 0 bases and J lost 4 bases. The CDR3 here is CASSVVAGHYNEQFF. Here the CDR3 DNA reads TGTGCCAGCAGCGTAGTAGCGGGGCATTACAATGAGCAGTTCTTC. Complete variable domain (other parts from reference TRBV9 and TRBJ2-1): DSGVTQTPKHLITATGQRVTLRCSPRSGDLSVYWYQQSLDQGLQFLIQYYNGEERAKGNILERFSAQQFPDLHSELNLSSLELGDSALYFCASSVVAGHYNEQFFGPGTRLTVL.

This chain joins TRBV12-3 or TRBV12-4 and TRBJ2-1, with 10 bases matching TRBD1. Unmatched junction bases numbered 9, after V lost 5 bases and J lost 8 bases. CDR3 length: 15 residues. The CDR3 sequence is CASSNRDRGQDEQFF. The CDR3 region has the DNA TGTGCCAGCAGTAACCGGGACAGGGGTCAGGATGAGCAGTTCTTC.

There are a few counts of this clonotype. The chain joins TRBV12-3 or TRBV12-4 to TRBJ1-2; 8 bases map to TRBD1. The CDR3 loop spans 13 amino acids. The J segment lost 5 bases and the V segment lost 3 bases, leaving 2 bases of the junction unmatched. The CDR3 is CASSFDRGYGYTF. Written as DNA, the CDR3 is TGTGCCAGCAGTTTTGACAGGGGTTATGGCTACACCTTC.

V is TRBV19 and J is TRBJ1-6; D not certain. Between the trimmed V and J ends, which lost 7 bases and 6 bases, there was a span of 7 bases. Germline CDR1 is LNHDA and CDR2 is SQIVND (reference sequence). CDR3 size: 12 residues. Here the CDR3 reads CASMIGNSPLHF. The CDR3 bases are TGTGCCAGTATGATCGGTAATTCACCCCTCCACTTT.

The chain uses TRBV7-8 and TRBJ2-4; D gene unclear. CDR3 length equals 14 residues. Germline V CDR1 and CDR2: SGHVS, FQNEAQ. The V end was cut by 5 bases, the J end by 5 bases, with 13 bases between. This CDR3 is CASSPDTTENIQYF. The CDR3, as DNA: TGTGCCAGCAGCCCCGACACAACCGAAAACATTCAGTACTTC.

The rearrangement uses TRBV5-4 and TRBJ2-4; TRBD2 matches at 9 bases. Germline CDR1 reads SGHNT; CDR2 reads YYREEE (reference sequence). Trimming at V came to 1 base and at J to 1 base, leaving 3 bases not matched to a gene. This CDR3 is 16 amino acids long. Written as DNA, the CDR3 is TGTGCCAGCAGCTTGCTAGCGGGGACGGCCAAAAACATTCAGTACTTC. Amino acid sequence: CASSLLAGTAKNIQYF.

This clonotype was counted only a few times. The genes are TRBV6-2 or TRBV6-3 and TRBJ1-2, with D unresolved. V shed 3 bases and J shed 4 bases, with 15 bases lying between them. Germline V gene data show CDR1 as MNHEY and CDR2 as SVGEGT. The CDR3 runs to 15 residues. In DNA form, the CDR3 reads TGTGCCAGCAGTTATGGCGTCAGTATGCGCTATGGCTACACCTTC. Amino acid sequence: CASSYGVSMRYGYTF.

This clonotype has just a few counts. The rearrangement uses TRBV18 and TRBJ2-3; 10 bases agree with TRBD1. CDR3 size: 16 residues. Trimming removed 3 bases from V and 7 bases from J; junction bases left unmatched: 10. Germline CDR1 reads KGHSH; CDR2 reads LQKENI. CDR3 coding DNA: TGTGCCAGCTCACCGACCGGGACAGGGGTAACAAATACGCAGTATTTT. Amino acid sequence: CASSPTGTGVTNTQYF.

The chain employs TRBV20-1 and TRBJ1-6; no clear D. Trimming removed 2 bases from V and 7 bases from J, with 6 bases in between. Germline values: CDR1 DFQATT, CDR2 SNEGSKA (reference sequence). The CDR3 is made up of 12 amino acids. The CDR3 is CSARSNNSPLHF. The CDR3 region has the DNA TGCAGTGCTAGATCCAACAATTCACCCCTCCACTTT.

The chain recombines TRBV20-1 with TRBJ2-5; D may match TRBD1 or TRBD2 (7 bases each). The CDR3 consists of 14 residues. Germline V gene data show CDR1 as DFQATT and CDR2 as SNEGSKA (reference sequence). V lost 0 bases and J 5 bases, leaving 13 bases between the germline ends. The CDR3 is CSARDQGGLETQYF. Written as DNA, the CDR3 is TGCAGTGCTAGAGATCAGGGGGGGCTGGAGACCCAGTACTTC.

The J gene is TRBJ2-6, the V gene TRBV19; D is uncertain. V lost 8 bases and J lost 1, with 3 bases in between. CDR3 length: 12 amino acids. The germline CDR1 and CDR2 sequences are LNHDA and SQIVND (reference sequence). CDR3 DNA: TGTGCCAGTGAGTCTGGGGCCAACGTCCTGACTTTC. Translated, it gives CASESGANVLTF.

This clonotype was detected a few times. The V gene is TRBV6-2 or TRBV6-3, the J gene TRBJ2-7, with D unresolved. There are 11 residues in the CDR3. Per the germline V gene, CDR1 is MNHEY and CDR2 is SVGEGT. Trimming took off 5 bases at V and 3 bases at J, with 5 bases between the two ends. This chain's CDR3 is CASSTIYEQYF. The CDR3 bases are TGTGCCAGCAGTACCATCTACGAGCAGTACTTC.

V usage is TRBV29-1 and J usage is TRBJ2-1, with TRBD1 as a possible D gene (6 bases). This CDR3 has 14 amino acids. The germline V gene encodes CDR1 SQVTM and CDR2 ANQGSEA. V was clipped by 6 bases and J by 3 bases, with 15 bases between them. CDR3 region: CSVADRFLYNEQFF. In DNA, the CDR3 is TGCAGCGTCGCAGACAGGTTCCTCTACAATGAGCAGTTCTTC.

This chain connects TRBV12-3 or TRBV12-4 to TRBJ2-5, with 9 positions matching TRBD1. The V segment lost 1 base and the J segment 11 bases; nucleotides outside the gene matches: 8. The CDR3 is made up of 14 amino acids. CDR3 nucleotides: TGTGCCAGCAGTTTAGGTCCGGGACAGGGTCCGCAGTACTTC. It codes for CASSLGPGQGPQYF.

V gene TRBV4-2 combines with J gene TRBJ2-3; D is possibly TRBD2 (6 bases). This CDR3 region has 16 residues. The V gene's germline CDR1 is LGHNA and CDR2 YNFKEQ. Trimming took 5 bases from V and 7 from J, leaving 22 bases between them. The CDR3 protein is CASSVTTSVDRNTQYF. CDR3 nucleotides: TGTGCCAGCAGCGTAACGACTAGTGTTGATCGGAATACGCAGTATTTT.

V gene TRBV12-3 or TRBV12-4 combines with J gene TRBJ2-3; the match to TRBD2 covers 7 bases. V lost 7 bases and J lost 3; bases outside the gene matches: 10. This CDR3 is built from 15 residues. CDR3 DNA sequence: TGTGCCAGCATTTCTAGCGGAGGCGTGACAGATACGCAGTATTTT. Amino acids: CASISSGGVTDTQYF.